Presented here are 24 T cell receptor beta chains from one specimen sequenced in a study of T cells in localized non-small cell lung cancer. Clones were read by immunoSEQ multiplex PCR, and TCRdb kept only the in-frame ones, dropping some. The data show approximately 45,000 clones, approximately 80% seen once. Sequenced material: peripheral blood mononuclear cells, taken before any cancer treatment. The source of these receptors is a man aged 40 to 69 with stage III lung adenocarcinoma.

This chain joins TRBV5-1 and TRBJ2-7, with 8 bases fitting TRBD1. The CDR3 covers 16 residues. V dropped 3 bases and J dropped 3; count of bases not matched to a gene: 11. The germline gives CDR1 SGHRS, CDR2 YFSETQ. The CDR3 DNA follows: TGCGCCAGCAGCTCTCCCCGGACAGGGTCAAACTACGAGCAGTACTTC. Translated, it gives CASSSPRTGSNYEQYF.

This clone is a singleton in its sample. The gene calls are TRBV6-5 and TRBJ2-7; 8 bases map to TRBD2. Per germline, CDR1 MNHEY and CDR2 SVGAGI. The trim removed 6 bases at V and 6 bases at J, leaving 13 bases unmatched. The CDR3 extends over 15 amino acids. The CDR3: CASSAHGGGQREQYF. CDR3 nucleotide sequence: TGTGCCAGCAGCGCCCATGGCGGGGGGCAACGCGAGCAGTACTTC.

The rearrangement joins TRBV5-8 to TRBJ2-3, with 10 bases identical to TRBD2. The CDR3 is made up of 15 amino acids. CDR1 SGHTS and CDR2 YDEGEE come from the germline V gene. J gave up 7 bases and V 0 bases, and 5 bases lay outside the gene matches. The CDR3 region is CASSLELAGANTQYF. In DNA form, the CDR3 reads TGTGCCAGCAGCTTGGAGCTAGCGGGGGCCAATACGCAGTATTTT.

The genes are TRBV27 and TRBJ2-5; unclear D gene. The CDR3 spans 13 residues. Looked up from germline, CDR1 is MNHEY and CDR2 is SMNVEV (reference sequence). With 1 base removed from V and 5 bases from J, the gap between germline ends came to 8 bases. Here the CDR3 reads CASSLWMGETQYF. In DNA, the CDR3 is TGTGCCAGCAGTTTATGGATGGGTGAGACCCAGTACTTC.

This clone was observed once. The chain has TRBV9 and TRBJ2-6, with D hard to call. Trimming removed 4 bases at V and 0 bases at J, with 8 bases between. Germline CDR1 SGDLS, CDR2 YYNGEE. This CDR3 is 15 amino acids long. The CDR3 bases are TGTGCCAGCAGCCCGCAATCCTCTGGGGCCAACGTCCTGACTTTC. Encoded protein: CASSPQSSGANVLTF.

V and J are TRBV10-3 and TRBJ2-5; tentatively, D is TRBD1 (6 bases). V lost 3 bases and J 4 bases, leaving 12 bases between the germline ends. Per germline, CDR1 ENHRY and CDR2 SYGVKD. This CDR3 has 14 residues. The CDR3 protein is CAISEGMDRETQYF. For the CDR3, the DNA is TGTGCCATCAGTGAAGGCATGGACAGAGAGACCCAGTACTTC.

The chain uses TRBV19 and TRBJ1-5; 7 bases match TRBD1. Losses at the gene ends were 3 bases for V and 0 bases for J; bases not matched to a gene: 5. The CDR3 spans 16 residues. CDR1 and CDR2 (germline): LNHDA, SQIVND (reference sequence). CDR3 protein: CASSIRGTASNQPQHF. CDR3 nucleotides: TGTGCCAGTAGTATCAGAGGGACAGCTAGCAATCAGCCCCAGCATTTT.

The V and J genes are TRBV6-5 and TRBJ1-1; the D is unclear. The V and J ends lost 0 bases and 6 bases respectively, with 11 bases between them. Germline V gene data show CDR1 as MNHEY and CDR2 as SVGAGI. This CDR3 spans 14 amino acids. CDR3 DNA sequence: TGTGCCAGCAGTTACTCGATTTGGACCCCTGAAGCTTTCTTT. Translation gives CASSYSIWTPEAFF.

This chain uses TRBV7-8 with TRBJ2-3; tentatively, D is TRBD2 (5 bases). V was shortened by 1 base and J by 0 bases, with 8 bases between the two germline ends. The germline CDR1 and CDR2 sequences are SGHVS and FQNEAQ. CDR3 length: 15 residues. In nucleotides, the CDR3 is TGTGCCAGCAGCTTAGTGGGAGCTAGCACAGATACGCAGTATTTT. This translates into CASSLVGASTDTQYF.

The chain uses TRBV19 and TRBJ2-1; 8 nucleotides line up with TRBD1. V gave up 7 bases and J gave up 10 bases; unmatched junction bases: 9. This CDR3 has 13 amino acids. CDR1 LNHDA and CDR2 SQIVND come from the germline V gene (reference sequence). CDR3 amino acids: CASTRTGINEQFF. CDR3 in DNA: TGTGCCAGTACCAGGACAGGGATCAACGAGCAGTTCTTC.

The CDR3 coding sequence is TGCGCCAGCAGCTTGGCGGCACCCGCGAACACCGGGGAGCTGTTTTTT. It translates to CASSLAAPANTGELFF. The rearrangement joins TRBV5-1 to TRBJ2-2, with D hard to call. The CDR3 has 16 residues. The V and J ends lost 0 bases and 0 bases respectively, with 9 bases between them. Germline V gene data show CDR1 as SGHRS and CDR2 as YFSETQ.

This chain links TRBV5-1 with TRBJ2-5; D is tentatively TRBD1 or TRBD2 (5 bases each). V lost 2 bases and J lost 5, with 16 bases in between. The CDR3 is 15 amino acids. Germline values: CDR1 SGHRS, CDR2 YFSETQ. CDR3 bases: TGCGCCAGCAGCTTCCGGGACCCAGATCGGGAGACCCAGTACTTC. It codes for CASSFRDPDRETQYF.

This clone is labeled as medium-sized (0.01 to 0.1%). The V and J genes are TRBV11-3 and TRBJ2-6, with TRBD1 matching 7 bases. The V gene end was trimmed by 5 bases and the J gene end by 0 bases; junction bases not matched to a gene: 7. This CDR3 spans 17 amino acids. CDR1 is SGHNT and CDR2 is YENEEA in the germline V gene. The CDR3, as DNA: TGTGCCAGCAGCCCAGGGGACAGCGACTCTGGGGCCAACGTCCTGACTTTC. It encodes CASSPGDSDSGANVLTF.

The rearrangement links TRBV7-3 to TRBJ1-1; 7 bases agree with TRBD1. CDR3 length equals 16 residues. Looked up from germline, CDR1 is SGHTA and CDR2 is FQGTGA. Losses at the gene ends were 0 bases for V and 2 bases for J; bases not matched to a gene: 6. For the CDR3, the DNA is TGTGCCAGCAGCTTAACCCATAGACAGGGTAACACTGAAGCTTTCTTT. Translated: CASSLTHRQGNTEAFF.

The chain couples TRBV28 to TRBJ1-1; D possibly corresponds to TRBD1 (5 bases). The ends were cut back, 3 bases at V and 3 bases at J, with 14 bases in the middle. The CDR3 is made up of 15 amino acids. The V gene's germline CDR1 is MDHEN and CDR2 SYDVKM. The CDR3 DNA reads TGTGCCAGCAGTTTCGGAGGGGACTTCGACACTGAAGCTTTCTTT. It translates to CASSFGGDFDTEAFF.

The chain uses TRBV7-6 and TRBJ2-7, with 9 bases fitting TRBD2. CDR3 length: 16 residues. The V segment lost 1 base and the J segment 2 bases; nucleotides outside the gene matches: 6. Germline-derived CDR1 and CDR2 are SGHVS and FNYEAQ. The CDR3 DNA follows: TGTGCCAGCAGCTTAGAAGCGGCTAGCGGGGCCTACGAGCAGTACTTC. This translates into CASSLEAASGAYEQYF.

This chain connects TRBV5-1 to TRBJ1-1; no clear D gene. CDR3 length: 13 residues. Germline assignment: CDR1 SGHRS and CDR2 YFSETQ. Trimming took off 0 bases at V and 7 bases at J, with 10 bases between the two ends. In DNA form, the CDR3 reads TGCGCCAGCAGCTTGGAAGGGCCGGGTGAAGCTTTCTTT. This encodes CASSLEGPGEAFF.

The V call is TRBV6-5, the J call TRBJ2-7; D may be TRBD1 (5 bases). Trimming took 4 bases from V and 6 from J, leaving 13 bases between them. Germline lookup yields CDR1 MNHEY and CDR2 SVGAGI. This CDR3 is built from 13 residues. This chain's CDR3 is CASSSISRGEQYF. The CDR3 DNA follows: TGTGCCAGCAGTTCCATCTCTAGGGGCGAGCAGTACTTC.

The chain combines TRBV5-1 with TRBJ2-2; 7 bases align to TRBD2. The CDR3 extends over 16 amino acids. CDR1 and CDR2 from the germline V gene are SGHRS and YFSETQ. The trim removed 7 bases at V and 3 bases at J, leaving 12 bases unmatched. The CDR3 nucleotides are TGCGCCAGCGCTACCGTCGGGGGGACGCACACCGGGGAGCTGTTTTTT. As protein: CASATVGGTHTGELFF.

The rearrangement uses TRBV4-2 and TRBJ2-7; 7 nucleotides align to TRBD1. With 3 bases clipped from V and 4 bases from J, the junction kept 0 bases outside the gene matches. This CDR3 region has 12 residues. Germline loops: CDR1 LGHNA, CDR2 YNFKEQ. CDR3 DNA sequence: TGTGCCAGCAGCCAGACAGGGTACGAGCAGTACTTC. It encodes CASSQTGYEQYF.

The V and J genes are TRBV4-1 and TRBJ2-1; D remains unclear. CDR1 is MGHRA and CDR2 is YSYEKL in the germline V gene. The germline V and J ends were trimmed by 1 base and 4 bases, with 8 bases remaining between them. The CDR3 runs 14 residues. The DNA for the CDR3 is TGCGCCAGCAGCCAAGGCCCGACTTACAATGAGCAGTTCTTC. Encoded protein: CASSQGPTYNEQFF.

The J gene is TRBJ2-3, the V gene TRBV5-4; TRBD1 might be the D (6 bases). V dropped 0 bases and J dropped 1 base, with 6 bases sitting between them. Germline V lookup: CDR1 SGHNT, CDR2 YYREEE (reference sequence). This CDR3 is 14 amino acids long. This chain's CDR3 is CASSLDRGTDTQYF. CDR3 in DNA: TGTGCCAGCAGCTTGGACAGGGGCACAGATACGCAGTATTTT. The full variable domain, with the rest looked up from reference TRBV5-4 and TRBJ2-3, is ETGVTQSPTHLIKTRGQQVTLRCSSQSGHNTVSWYQQALGQGPQFIFQYYREEENGRGNFPPRFSGLQFPNYSSELNVNALELDDSALYLCASSLDRGTDTQYFGPGTRLTVL.

V is TRBV18 and J is TRBJ2-5, with D unresolved. Germline-derived CDR1 and CDR2 are KGHSH and LQKENI. This CDR3 is built from 13 residues. V was trimmed by 2 bases and J by 4 bases, leaving 8 bases between them. CDR3 sequence: CASSPGLGETQYF. DNA of the CDR3: TGTGCCAGCTCACCAGGGTTGGGAGAGACCCAGTACTTC.

The chain links TRBV10-3 to TRBJ2-2; D gene ambiguous. Germline CDR1 and CDR2: ENHRY and SYGVKD. The V gene lost 0 bases and the J gene lost 5 bases, with 7 bases spanning the gap. The CDR3 is made up of 14 amino acids. The CDR3 DNA reads as TGTGCCATCAGTGAGTCGACATCAACCGGGGAGCTGTTTTTT. Translation: CAISESTSTGELFF.